This T cell receptor (beta chain) emerged from a study of blood T cell repertoires in COVID-19 (dated by TCRdb to 2018 to 2021). About the investigation overall: Samples covering the acute and convalescent phases of COVID-19 were provided by collaborators in the United States, Italy and Spain. The repertoires were released in a freely available public database intended as a resource for research on the immune response to SARS-CoV-2. Where HLA class I and class II types were available, the types were taken from metadata supplied by the sample provider, not from assay-based typing. Samples came from the ongoing ImmuneRACE study (first 160 participants) plus 1,254 subjects from 6 global collaborators. The material from the prospective study consisted of cDNA or gDNA derived from T cells, B-cell-depleted T cells, or PBMCs. Deeply sampled blood TCRbeta repertoires from subjects exposed to, actively infected with, or recovered from COVID-19 were included in the dataset. A de-identified subject ID, COVID-19 status, age in years and sex were almost always included in the sample metadata.

General findings and caveats noted by the study authors: The amount of clinical and demographic metadata varied by source and participant and was provided uncurated.

Enrolling through a virtual design, the prospective study's participants ranged in age from roughly 18 to 100 years and lived across about two dozen United States geographic areas. Cohort assignment in the prospective study relied on participant-reported clinical history from a screening survey and a study questionnaire. A participant counted as exposed if, within 2 weeks of entering the study, that participant had been in contact with someone who had a PCR-confirmed or clinician-diagnosed COVID-19 case. Each participant in the prospective study had whole blood, serum and a nasopharyngeal or oropharyngeal swab collected by mobile phlebotomists. Prospective study participants could optionally give additional blood draws and questionnaires over a roughly two-month period. Before DNA extraction, blood samples from the prospective study were shipped at room temperature or frozen. As concerns this clone: Its recognized antigen is unknown. No base quality values were provided; no much bigger clone lies one nucleotide off.

The CDR3 numbers 15 residues from cysteine through phenylalanine. Only CDR3 DNA remains: 45 bases, in frame from the first base. CDR1 and CDR2 are read off the germline V gene (reference sequence) as GTSNPN and SVGIG. V gives up 0 bases and J gives up 9 bases, and the segment between their germline ends measures 21 bases. TCRbeta CDR3 regions were amplified from genomic DNA using the immunoSEQ Assay, a bias-controlled multiplex PCR. Per the original workflow: Within the assay, amplification of reference gene primers was used to estimate how many nucleated cells each sample contained. To quantify the absolute abundance of each unique TCRbeta CDR3 rearrangement, sequence reads were collapsed and filtered. Productive Simpson clonality was computed per sample as the square root of Simpson's diversity index over productive rearrangements. TCRdb limited this immuneACCESS table to in-frame rearrangements with V and J called. A share of clones is missing; checked studies link under half to unresolved V genes, and the rest is unexplained. The V and J calls and the clone size are those of that table, but D and trimming were determined from the DNA. The sample table shows about 180,000 clones, and 80% are seen once. The biggest ten clones account for approximately 15% of the sample.

The chain is made from TRBV30 and TRBJ2-7, with the D gene too uncertain to name. The sequence was obtained from a man between 60 and 70 years old who had been exposed to COVID-19. Sequenced sample: PBMCs or T cells enriched from blood (not recorded which). The DNA sequence is as follows: TGTGCCTGGAGTGTCTCCGGGTCCGGAGTTTTCGGGCAGTACTTC. This translates into CAWSVSGSGVFGQYF.